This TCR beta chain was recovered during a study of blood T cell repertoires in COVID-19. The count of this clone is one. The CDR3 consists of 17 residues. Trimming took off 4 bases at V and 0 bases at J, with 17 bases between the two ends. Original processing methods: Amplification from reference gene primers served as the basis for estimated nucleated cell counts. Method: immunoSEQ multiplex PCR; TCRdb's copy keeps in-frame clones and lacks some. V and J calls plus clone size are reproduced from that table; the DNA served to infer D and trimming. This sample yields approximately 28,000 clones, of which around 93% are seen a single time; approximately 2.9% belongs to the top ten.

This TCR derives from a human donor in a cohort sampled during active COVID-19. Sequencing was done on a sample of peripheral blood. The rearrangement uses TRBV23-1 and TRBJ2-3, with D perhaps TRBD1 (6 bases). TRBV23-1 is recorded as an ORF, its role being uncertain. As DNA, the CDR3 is TGCGCCAGCAGTCGAGGGACACCCAAACGTAGCACAGATACGCAGTATTTT. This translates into CASSRGTPKRSTDTQYF.